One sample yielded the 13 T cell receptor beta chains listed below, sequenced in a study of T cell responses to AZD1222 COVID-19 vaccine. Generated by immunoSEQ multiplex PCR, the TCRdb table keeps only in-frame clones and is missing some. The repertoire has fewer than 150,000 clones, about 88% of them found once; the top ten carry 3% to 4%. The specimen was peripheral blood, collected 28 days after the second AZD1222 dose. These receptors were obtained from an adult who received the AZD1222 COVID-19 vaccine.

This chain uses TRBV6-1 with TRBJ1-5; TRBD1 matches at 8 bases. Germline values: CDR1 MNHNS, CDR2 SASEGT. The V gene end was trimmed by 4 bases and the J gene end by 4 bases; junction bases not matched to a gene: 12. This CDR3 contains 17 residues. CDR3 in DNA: TGTGCCAGCAGTGGCCCGGACAGGGTAGACCCTAATCAGCCCCAGCATTTT. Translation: CASSGPDRVDPNQPQHF.

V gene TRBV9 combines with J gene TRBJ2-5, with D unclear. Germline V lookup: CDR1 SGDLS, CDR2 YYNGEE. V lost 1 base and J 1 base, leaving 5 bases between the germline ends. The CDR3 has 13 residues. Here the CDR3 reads CASSVSSQETQYF. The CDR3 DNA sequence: TGTGCCAGCAGCGTATCATCCCAAGAGACCCAGTACTTC. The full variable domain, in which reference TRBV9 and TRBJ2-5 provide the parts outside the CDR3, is DSGVTQTPKHLITATGQRVTLRCSPRSGDLSVYWYQQSLDQGLQFLIQYYNGEERAKGNILERFSAQQFPDLHSELNLSSLELGDSALYFCASSVSSQETQYFGPGTRLLVL.

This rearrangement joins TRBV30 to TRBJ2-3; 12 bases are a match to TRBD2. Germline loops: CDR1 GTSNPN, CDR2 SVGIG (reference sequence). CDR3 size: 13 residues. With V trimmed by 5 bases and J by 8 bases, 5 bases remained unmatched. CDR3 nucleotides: TGTGCCTGGTCTAGCGGGGGGGCCGTTACGCAGTATTTT. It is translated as CAWSSGGAVTQYF.

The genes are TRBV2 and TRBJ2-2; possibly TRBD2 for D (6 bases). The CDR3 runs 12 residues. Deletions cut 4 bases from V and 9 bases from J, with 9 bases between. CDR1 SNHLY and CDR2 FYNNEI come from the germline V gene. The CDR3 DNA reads TGTGCCAGCAGTGCTAGCGTCCGGGAGCTGTTTTTT. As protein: CASSASVRELFF.

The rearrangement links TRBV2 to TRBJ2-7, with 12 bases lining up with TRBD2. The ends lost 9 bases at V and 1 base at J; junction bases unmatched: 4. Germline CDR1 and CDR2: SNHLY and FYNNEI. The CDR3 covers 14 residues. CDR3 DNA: TGTGCCAGTCTAGCGGGGGGGTATTCCTACGAGCAGTACTTC. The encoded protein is CASLAGGYSYEQYF.

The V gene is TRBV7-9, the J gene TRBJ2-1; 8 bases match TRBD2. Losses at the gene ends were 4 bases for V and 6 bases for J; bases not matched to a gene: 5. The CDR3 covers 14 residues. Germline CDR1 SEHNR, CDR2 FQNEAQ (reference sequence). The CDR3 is CASSSATSGNEQFF. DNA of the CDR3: TGTGCCAGCAGCTCCGCCACTAGCGGCAATGAGCAGTTCTTC.

CDR3 DNA sequence: TGTGCCAGCAGCTCCGCGAGGGGGACCCAGTACTTC. As protein: CASSSARGTQYF. V and J are TRBV7-8 and TRBJ2-5; D is possibly TRBD1 or TRBD2 (5 bases each). V lost 4 bases, J lost 7 bases, and 10 bases lay in between. The CDR3 has 12 amino acids. Per the germline V gene, CDR1 is SGHVS and CDR2 is FQNEAQ.

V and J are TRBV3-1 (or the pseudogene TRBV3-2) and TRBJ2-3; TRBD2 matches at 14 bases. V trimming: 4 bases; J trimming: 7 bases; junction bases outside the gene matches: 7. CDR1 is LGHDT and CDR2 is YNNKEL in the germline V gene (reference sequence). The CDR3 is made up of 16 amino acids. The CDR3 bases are TGTGCCAGCAGCCGTGGACTAGCGGGGGGTGGCAATACGCAGTATTTT. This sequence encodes CASSRGLAGGGNTQYF.

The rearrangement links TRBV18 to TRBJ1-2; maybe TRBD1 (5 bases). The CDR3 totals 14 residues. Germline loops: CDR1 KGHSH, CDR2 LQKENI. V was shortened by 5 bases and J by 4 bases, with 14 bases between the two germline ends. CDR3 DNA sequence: TGTGCCAGCTCAGCCTCGCAGGGACTCTATGGCTACACCTTC. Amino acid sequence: CASSASQGLYGYTF. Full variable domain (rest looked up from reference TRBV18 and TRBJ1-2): NAGVMQNPRHLVRRRGQEARLRCSPMKGHSHVYWYRQLPEEGLKFMVYLQKENIIDESGMPKERFSAEFPKEGPSILRIQQVVRGDSAAYFCASSASQGLYGYTFGSGTRLTVV.

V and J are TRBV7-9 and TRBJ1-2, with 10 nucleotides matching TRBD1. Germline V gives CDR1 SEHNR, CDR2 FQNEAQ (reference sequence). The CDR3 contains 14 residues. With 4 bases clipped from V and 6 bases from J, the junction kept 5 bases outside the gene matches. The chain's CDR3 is CASSSGQGEDGYTF. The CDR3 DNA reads TGTGCCAGCAGCTCCGGACAGGGGGAAGATGGCTACACCTTC.

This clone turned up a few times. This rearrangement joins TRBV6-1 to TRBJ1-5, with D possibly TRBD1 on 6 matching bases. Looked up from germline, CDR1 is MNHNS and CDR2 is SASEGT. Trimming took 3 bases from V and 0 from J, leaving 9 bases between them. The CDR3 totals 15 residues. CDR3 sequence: CASSDRDNSNQPQHF. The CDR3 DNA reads TGTGCCAGCAGTGACCGGGACAATAGCAATCAGCCCCAGCATTTT.

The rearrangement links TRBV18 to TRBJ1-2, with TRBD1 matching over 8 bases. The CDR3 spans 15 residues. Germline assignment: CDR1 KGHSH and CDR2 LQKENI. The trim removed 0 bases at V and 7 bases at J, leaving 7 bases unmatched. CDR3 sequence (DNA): TGTGCCAGCTCACCACCTTCCGGACAGGGCTCTGGCTACACCTTC. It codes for CASSPPSGQGSGYTF.

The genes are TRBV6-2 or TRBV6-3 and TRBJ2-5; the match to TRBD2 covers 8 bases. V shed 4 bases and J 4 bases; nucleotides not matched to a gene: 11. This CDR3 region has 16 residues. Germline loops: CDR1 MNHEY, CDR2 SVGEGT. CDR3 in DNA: TGTGCCAGCAGTTCTCTAACCGGGACTAGGAGAGAGACCCAGTACTTC. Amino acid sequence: CASSSLTGTRRETQYF.